The 18 T cell receptor beta chains given below trace back to one sample, sequenced in a study of blood T cell repertoires in COVID-19. Data came from immunoSEQ multiplex PCR; TCRdb stores just in-frame clones and leaves some out. Here the sample spans 380,000 or so clones, roughly 90% being singletons. The sequencing sample was made of PBMCs or T cells enriched from blood (not recorded which). These TCRs come from a woman aged 25 to 39 with acute COVID-19.

The J gene is TRBJ1-5, the V gene TRBV27, with D hard to call. CDR1 is MNHEY and CDR2 is SMNVEV in the germline V gene (reference sequence). Trimming removed 3 bases from V and 2 bases from J, with 8 bases in between. The CDR3 has 14 amino acids. CDR3 DNA sequence: TGTGCCAGCAGTTTTCAGGCTGGCAATCAGCCCCAGCATTTT. Protein: CASSFQAGNQPQHF.

A note on this clone: Other DNA sequences in the sample encode the same CDR3. This rearrangement joins TRBV24-1 to TRBJ1-4; a weak D match, TRBD1 (6 bases). The V end was cut by 4 bases, the J end by 5 bases, with 13 bases between. Germline V gives CDR1 KGHDR, CDR2 SFDVKD. The CDR3 has 15 residues. Here the CDR3 DNA reads TGTGCCACCAGTGACCCCAGGGGACCGAATGAAAAACTGTTTTTT. It encodes CATSDPRGPNEKLFF.

The chain has TRBV7-9 and TRBJ1-6, with TRBD1 matching 8 bases. Germline CDR1 SEHNR, CDR2 FQNEAQ (reference sequence). The CDR3 has 14 residues. V trimming: 4 bases; J trimming: 6 bases; junction bases outside the gene matches: 2. The DNA of the CDR3 is TGTGCCAGCAGCTCGACAGGGGTTAATTCACCCCTCCACTTT. This translates into CASSSTGVNSPLHF. Full variable domain (rest looked up from reference TRBV7-9 and TRBJ1-6): DTGVSQNPRHKITKRGQNVTFRCDPISEHNRLYWYRQTLGQGPEFLTYFQNEAQLEKSRLLSDRFSAERPKGSFSTLEIQRTEQGDSAMYLCASSSTGVNSPLHFGNGTRLTVT.

The CDR3 reads CSVFSGATYNEQFF. CDR3 nucleotide sequence: TGCAGCGTTTTTAGCGGGGCCACCTACAATGAGCAGTTCTTC. V is TRBV29-1 and J is TRBJ2-1, with TRBD2 identical over 8 bases. Germline CDR1 and CDR2: SQVTM and ANQGSEA. This CDR3 contains 14 residues. After removal of 5 bases from V and 2 bases from J, the junction contained 5 bases not matched to a gene.

The chain uses TRBV18 and TRBJ1-6; 7 nucleotides agree with TRBD1. The CDR3 consists of 16 residues. Trimming cost V 6 bases and J 0 bases; bases outside gene matches: 5. The germline V gene encodes CDR1 KGHSH and CDR2 LQKENI. This chain's CDR3 is CASSIRDSSYNSPLHF. The CDR3 bases are TGTGCCAGCTCGATCAGGGACAGCTCCTATAATTCACCCCTCCACTTT.

The chain is built from TRBV11-2 and TRBJ2-7, with D tentatively TRBD1 (7 bases). The CDR3 is 13 amino acids. V lost 3 bases and J lost 11, with 17 bases in between. Germline V gene lookup returns CDR1 SGHAT and CDR2 FQNNGV. The CDR3 nucleotides are TGTGCCAGCAGCTTCGGGACAGCGGGCAAGGAGTACTTC. Translating it yields CASSFGTAGKEYF.

The rearrangement uses TRBV7-8 and TRBJ1-2, with D perhaps TRBD1 (5 bases). The germline CDR1 and CDR2 sequences are SGHVS and FQNEAQ. The CDR3 runs to 13 residues. The V end lost 3 bases, the J end lost 4 bases, and 9 bases lay between the germline ends. CDR3 coding DNA: TGTGCCAGCAGCTTGGGGGGGGTCTATGGCTACACCTTC. Protein: CASSLGGVYGYTF.

The gene calls are TRBV12-1 and TRBJ2-7; no check of the table's D call, TRBD1, against the DNA was made. TRBV12-1 is a recognized pseudogene. The CDR3 has 12 amino acids. The CDR3 DNA reads as TGTGCCAGCAGCCACAACAGGGGACAGCAGTACTTC. Protein product: CASSHNRGQQYF.

The chain is built from TRBV19 and TRBJ2-7, with D tentatively TRBD1 (6 bases). V was cut by 0 bases and J by 3 bases, with 6 bases left in between. The CDR3 loop spans 13 amino acids. Germline V lookup: CDR1 LNHDA, CDR2 SQIVND (reference sequence). Here the CDR3 reads CASSIEQGYEQYF. DNA for the CDR3: TGTGCCAGTAGTATAGAACAGGGCTACGAGCAGTACTTC.

This rearrangement joins TRBV5-6 to TRBJ1-2, with D possibly being TRBD1 (5 bases). Per germline, CDR1 SGHDT and CDR2 YYEEEE. V gave up 0 bases and J gave up 3 bases, with 12 bases separating them. The CDR3 runs 15 residues. CDR3 amino acids: CASSLEDRIYYGYTF. CDR3 DNA sequence: TGTGCCAGCAGCTTGGAAGACAGAATTTACTATGGCTACACCTTC.

The chain combines TRBV4-1 with TRBJ1-1; perhaps TRBD1 as D (5 bases). CDR1 is MGHRA and CDR2 is YSYEKL in the germline V gene. The CDR3 is 17 residues long. V was cut by 3 bases and J by 1 base, with 18 bases left in between. CDR3 protein: CASSQGPGDRQNTEAFF. The DNA of the CDR3 is TGCGCCAGCAGCCAGGGGCCCGGCGACAGACAGAACACTGAAGCTTTCTTT.

The chain combines TRBV6-1 with TRBJ1-5; 7 bases are shared with TRBD1. The V gene end was trimmed by 4 bases and the J gene end by 2 bases; junction bases not matched to a gene: 11. The CDR3 runs to 17 residues. CDR1 is MNHNS and CDR2 is SASEGT in the germline V gene. As DNA, the CDR3 is TGTGCCAGCAGTGCACAGGGGACGATGATGGGCAATCAGCCCCAGCATTTT. Its translation: CASSAQGTMMGNQPQHF.

The chain combines TRBV7-3 with TRBJ1-1, with 7 positions matching TRBD1. CDR3 length: 14 residues. Germline V gene data show CDR1 as SGHTA and CDR2 as FQGTGA. Unmatched junction bases numbered 7, after V lost 5 bases and J lost 4 bases. This CDR3 reads CASSDAPGGTEAFF. CDR3 nucleotide sequence: TGTGCCAGCAGCGATGCCCCAGGGGGCACTGAAGCTTTCTTT. The full variable domain, its missing parts supplied by reference TRBV7-3 and TRBJ1-1, is GAGVSQTPSNKVTEKGKYVELRCDPISGHTALYWYRQSLGQGPEFLIYFQGTGAADDSGLPNDRFFAVRPEGSVSTLKIQRTERGDSAVYLCASSDAPGGTEAFFGQGTRLTVV.

The chain recombines TRBV24-1 with TRBJ2-1, with TRBD2 matching over 12 bases. The V segment lost 3 bases and the J segment 8 bases; nucleotides outside the gene matches: 7. This CDR3 region has 16 residues. Per the germline V gene, CDR1 is KGHDR and CDR2 is SFDVKD. CDR3 in amino acids: CATSDETSGGNHEQFF. DNA of the CDR3: TGTGCCACCAGTGATGAAACTAGCGGGGGGAACCATGAGCAGTTCTTC.

The genes are TRBV18 and TRBJ2-7; D remains unclear. Looked up from germline, CDR1 is KGHSH and CDR2 is LQKENI. V gave up 3 bases and J gave up 4 bases, with 10 bases separating them. CDR3 length: 13 amino acids. The CDR3: CASSPPMLYEQYF. CDR3 in DNA: TGTGCCAGCTCACCGCCCATGCTATACGAGCAGTACTTC.

The V gene is TRBV21-1, the J gene TRBJ2-1; TRBD1, as called in the table, went unchecked against the DNA. TRBV21-1 is deemed a pseudogene. The CDR3 length is 13 residues. The CDR3 sequence: CASSKTTGNEQFF. In DNA form, the CDR3 reads TGTGCCAGCAGCAAAACGACAGGGAATGAGCAGTTCTTC.

V is TRBV19 and J is TRBJ2-4; the match to TRBD1 covers 10 bases. Trimming took 5 bases from V and 2 from J; bases not matched to a gene: 15. This CDR3 comprises 19 residues. Germline values: CDR1 LNHDA, CDR2 SQIVND (reference sequence). The CDR3 here is CASSLGTGVTVRTKNIQYF. The CDR3 DNA sequence: TGTGCCAGTAGTCTGGGGACAGGGGTGACAGTAAGAACCAAAAACATTCAGTACTTC. Complete variable domain (other parts from reference TRBV19 and TRBJ2-4): DGGITQSPKYLFRKEGQNVTLSCEQNLNHDAMYWYRQDPGQGLRLIYYSQIVNDFQKGDIAEGYSVSREKKESFPLTVTSAQKNPTAFYLCASSLGTGVTVRTKNIQYFGAGTRLSVL.

This sequence joins TRBV18 and TRBJ1-5; a weak D match, TRBD1 (5 bases). This CDR3 contains 19 residues. Trimming left V 1 base short and J 0 bases short, with 19 bases between. CDR1 is KGHSH, CDR2 LQKENI, per germline. DNA for the CDR3: TGTGCCAGCTCACCACGGGGTAAGACAGATCCCCATAGCAATCAGCCCCAGCATTTT. Translated, it gives CASSPRGKTDPHSNQPQHF. The full variable domain, with the rest looked up from reference TRBV18 and TRBJ1-5, is NAGVMQNPRHLVRRRGQEARLRCSPMKGHSHVYWYRQLPEEGLKFMVYLQKENIIDESGMPKERFSAEFPKEGPSILRIQQVVRGDSAAYFCASSPRGKTDPHSNQPQHFGDGTRLSIL.